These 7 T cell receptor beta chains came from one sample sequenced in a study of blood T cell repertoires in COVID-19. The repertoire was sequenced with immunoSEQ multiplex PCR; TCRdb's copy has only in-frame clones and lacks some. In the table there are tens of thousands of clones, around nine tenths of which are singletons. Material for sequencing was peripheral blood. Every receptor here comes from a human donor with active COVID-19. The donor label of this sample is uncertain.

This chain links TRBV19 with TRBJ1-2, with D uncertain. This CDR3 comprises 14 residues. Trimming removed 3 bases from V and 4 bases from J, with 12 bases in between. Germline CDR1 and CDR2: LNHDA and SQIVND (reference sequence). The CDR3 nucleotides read TGTGCCAGTAGTATCCTCCACCCCGGCTATGGCTACACCTTC. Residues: CASSILHPGYGYTF.

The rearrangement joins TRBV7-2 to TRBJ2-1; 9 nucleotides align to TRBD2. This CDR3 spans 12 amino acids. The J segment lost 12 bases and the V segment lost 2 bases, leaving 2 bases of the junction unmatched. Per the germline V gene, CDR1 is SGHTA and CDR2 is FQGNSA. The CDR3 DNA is TGTGCCAGCAGCTTACTAGCGGGGCTGCAGTTCTTC. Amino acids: CASSLLAGLQFF.

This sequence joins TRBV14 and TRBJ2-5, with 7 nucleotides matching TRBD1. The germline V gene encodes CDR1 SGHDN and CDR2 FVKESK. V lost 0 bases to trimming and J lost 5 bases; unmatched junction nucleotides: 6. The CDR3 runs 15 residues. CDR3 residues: CASSQDRGGWETQYF. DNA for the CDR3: TGTGCCAGCAGCCAAGATCGAGGGGGCTGGGAGACCCAGTACTTC.

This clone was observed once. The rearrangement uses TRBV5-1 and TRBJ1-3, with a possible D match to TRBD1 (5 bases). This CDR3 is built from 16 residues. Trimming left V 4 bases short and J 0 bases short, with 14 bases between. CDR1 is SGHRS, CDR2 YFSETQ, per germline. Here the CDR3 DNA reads TGCGCCAGCAGCCAAGGACACCCGAGCTCTGGAAACACCATATATTTT. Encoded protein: CASSQGHPSSGNTIYF.

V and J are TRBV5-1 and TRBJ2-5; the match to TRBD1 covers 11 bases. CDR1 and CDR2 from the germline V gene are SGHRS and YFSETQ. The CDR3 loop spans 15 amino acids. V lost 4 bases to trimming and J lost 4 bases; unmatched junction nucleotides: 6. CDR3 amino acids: CASSPGTGGGETQYF. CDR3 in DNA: TGCGCCAGCAGCCCCGGGACAGGGGGTGGAGAGACCCAGTACTTC.

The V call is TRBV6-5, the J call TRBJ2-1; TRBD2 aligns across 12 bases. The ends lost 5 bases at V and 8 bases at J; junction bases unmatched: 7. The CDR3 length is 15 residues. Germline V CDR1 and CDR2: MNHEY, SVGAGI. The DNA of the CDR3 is TGTGCCAGCAGTCCTACTAGCGGGGGGTGGGATGAGCAGTTCTTC. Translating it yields CASSPTSGGWDEQFF.

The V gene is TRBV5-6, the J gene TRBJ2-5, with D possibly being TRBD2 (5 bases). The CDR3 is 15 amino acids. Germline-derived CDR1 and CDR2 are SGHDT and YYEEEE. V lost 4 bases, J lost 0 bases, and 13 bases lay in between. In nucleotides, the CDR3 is TGTGCCAGCAGCAAAGAAGGACTGCACCAAGAGACCCAGTACTTC. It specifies CASSKEGLHQETQYF.